This T cell receptor (beta chain) was documented in a study of OX40 agonist ivuxolimab in advanced cancers. The overall study: It was ivuxolimab, an agonistic anti-OX40 (CD134) antibody, that patients were treated with. Patients got intravenous ivuxolimab at 0.01 to 10 mg/kg every 2 weeks.

This clone was detected a few times. Libraries were prepared by immunoSEQ multiplex PCR; TCRdb keeps only in-frame clonotypes and omits some of them. The sample contains 45,000 to 60,000 clones, about 85% of which appear only once. The receptor's source is an adult with an advanced solid tumor such as melanoma, head and neck, liver or kidney cancer. Sequencing used CD4+ or CD8+ T cells sorted from blood, obtained in a trial of the OX40 agonist ivuxolimab.

This CDR3 is CASGPPRGDTEAFF. CDR3 nucleotide sequence: TGTGCTAGTGGCCCTCCTCGGGGTGACACTGAAGCTTTCTTT. The rearrangement uses TRBV12-5 and TRBJ1-1, with unresolved D. CDR1 LGHNT and CDR2 FRNRAP come from the germline V gene. Trimming pared 6 bases from V and 3 bases from J, leaving 14 bases between. The CDR3 is 14 residues long. The variable domain in full, completed from reference TRBV12-5 and TRBJ1-1, reads DARVTQTPRHKVTEMGQEVTMRCQPILGHNTVFWYRQTMMQGLELLAYFRNRAPLDDSGMPKDRFSAEMPDATLATLKIQPSEPRDSAVYFCASGPPRGDTEAFFGQGTRLTVV.